The source of this T cell receptor (beta chain) is a study of cytomegalovirus exposure and HLA in healthy donors. Overall study findings and caveats: A missense DCLRE1C variant was associated with V- and J-gene trimming of TCR beta chains in a later analysis, and an independent cohort replicated the association.

This clone has a single count. Its antigen is as yet unknown. The PCR was carried out with 60 Vbeta primers and 13 Jbeta primers. TCRdb's copy holds only in-frame clones and misses some; the assay was immunoSEQ multiplex PCR. The table includes a few hundred thousand clones, 92% detected once. V gave up 8 bases and J gave up 4 bases, with 14 bases separating them. The length of the CDR3 is 14 residues. In germline, CDR1 is WSHSY, CDR2 SAAADI. Input material: PBMCs. This receptor was taken from a girl under 10 years old in good health and CMV-seronegative. The V and J genes are TRBV10-2 and TRBJ2-2; tentatively, D is TRBD2 (6 bases). The CDR3 reads CASRAGGSTGELFF. Here the CDR3 DNA reads TGCGCCAGCCGGGCCGGAGGGAGCACCGGGGAGCTGTTTTTT.